The 12 T cell receptor beta chains listed next were all sequenced from one sample in a study of monozygotic twins with inflammatory bowel disease. TCRdb reprocessed the 5' RACE reads and keeps a single row for each CDR3 protein, giving no DNA. This listing includes around 380,000 distinct CDR3 sequences. What was sequenced was blood. These receptors came from a human donor with ulcerative colitis or Crohn's disease, or a healthy co-twin of an affected twin (not recorded which).

This chain uses TRBV7-2 with TRBJ2-5; without DNA, the TCRdb call of TRBD2 cannot be checked. The length of the CDR3 is 17 residues. The germline V gene has CDR1 SGHTA and CDR2 FQGNSA. This CDR3 is CASSALLAGVRLETQYF.

The chain uses TRBV20-1 and TRBJ1-1; as DNA is missing, the TRBD1 call by TCRdb cannot be tested. Germline lookup yields CDR1 DFQATT and CDR2 SNEGSKA (reference sequence). The length of the CDR3 is 14 residues. The CDR3 is CSAPFGTGNTEAFF.

The chain combines TRBV2 with TRBJ2-1; TCRdb's D call, TRBD2, is unchecked because there is no DNA. Germline-derived CDR1 and CDR2 are SNHLY and FYNNEI. The CDR3 extends over 14 amino acids. The CDR3: CASSVVGSLDEQFF.

The V and J genes are TRBV9 and TRBJ1-4. CDR1 and CDR2 from the germline V gene are SGDLS and YYNGEE. The CDR3 loop spans 16 amino acids. This CDR3 reads CASSVGAGATNEKLFF.

The gene calls are TRBV2 and TRBJ1-2. In germline, CDR1 is SNHLY, CDR2 FYNNEI. The CDR3 consists of 13 residues. The CDR3 spells CASSEILNYGYTF.

The chain recombines TRBV3-1 with TRBJ2-2; without DNA, the TCRdb call of TRBD1 cannot be checked. There are 15 residues in the CDR3. Germline V gene sequence: CDR1 LGHDT, CDR2 YNNKEL (reference sequence). The chain's CDR3 is CASSHHREYTGELFF.

This chain links TRBV9 with TRBJ2-5; lacking DNA, the TRBD1 call made by TCRdb goes unchecked. The CDR3 covers 14 residues. In germline, CDR1 is SGDLS, CDR2 YYNGEE. This chain's CDR3 is CASSVTGGKETQYF.

The rearrangement joins TRBV6-6 to TRBJ1-1; TCRdb proposes TRBD1, but this gene call is untestable without DNA. The CDR3 has 12 residues. CDR1 and CDR2 from the germline V gene are MNHNY and SVGAGI (reference sequence). CDR3 sequence: CASMGRGTEAFF.

The rearrangement uses TRBV20-1 and TRBJ1-4; the TCRdb D gene call, TRBD1, has no DNA to confirm it. Per the germline V gene, CDR1 is DFQATT and CDR2 is SNEGSKA (reference sequence). The CDR3 has 14 residues. This chain's CDR3 is CSARRPGTNEKLFF.

The chain carries TRBV20-1 and TRBJ2-1; TCRdb names TRBD2, which stays unverified in the absence of DNA. From germline, CDR1 is DFQATT and CDR2 SNEGSKA (reference sequence). This CDR3 region has 14 residues. The CDR3 loop is CSARRLAGVNEQFF.

The chain couples TRBV7-9 to TRBJ2-3; TCRdb lists TRBD1, though no DNA is available to test this call. The CDR3 runs 15 residues. Germline CDR1 SEHNR, CDR2 FQNEAQ (reference sequence). The CDR3 protein is CASSYRDPSTDTQYF.

The chain carries TRBV28 and TRBJ2-1; the TCRdb D gene call, TRBD1, has no DNA to confirm it. This CDR3 contains 13 residues. Germline CDR1 MDHEN, CDR2 SYDVKM. This chain's CDR3 is CASILTGWDEQFF. Variable domain in full (rest from reference TRBV28 and TRBJ2-1): DVKVTQSSRYLVKRTGEKVFLECVQDMDHENMFWYRQDPGLGLRLIYFSYDVKMKEKGDIPEGYSVSREKKERFSLILESASTNQTSMYLCASILTGWDEQFFGPGTRLTVL.